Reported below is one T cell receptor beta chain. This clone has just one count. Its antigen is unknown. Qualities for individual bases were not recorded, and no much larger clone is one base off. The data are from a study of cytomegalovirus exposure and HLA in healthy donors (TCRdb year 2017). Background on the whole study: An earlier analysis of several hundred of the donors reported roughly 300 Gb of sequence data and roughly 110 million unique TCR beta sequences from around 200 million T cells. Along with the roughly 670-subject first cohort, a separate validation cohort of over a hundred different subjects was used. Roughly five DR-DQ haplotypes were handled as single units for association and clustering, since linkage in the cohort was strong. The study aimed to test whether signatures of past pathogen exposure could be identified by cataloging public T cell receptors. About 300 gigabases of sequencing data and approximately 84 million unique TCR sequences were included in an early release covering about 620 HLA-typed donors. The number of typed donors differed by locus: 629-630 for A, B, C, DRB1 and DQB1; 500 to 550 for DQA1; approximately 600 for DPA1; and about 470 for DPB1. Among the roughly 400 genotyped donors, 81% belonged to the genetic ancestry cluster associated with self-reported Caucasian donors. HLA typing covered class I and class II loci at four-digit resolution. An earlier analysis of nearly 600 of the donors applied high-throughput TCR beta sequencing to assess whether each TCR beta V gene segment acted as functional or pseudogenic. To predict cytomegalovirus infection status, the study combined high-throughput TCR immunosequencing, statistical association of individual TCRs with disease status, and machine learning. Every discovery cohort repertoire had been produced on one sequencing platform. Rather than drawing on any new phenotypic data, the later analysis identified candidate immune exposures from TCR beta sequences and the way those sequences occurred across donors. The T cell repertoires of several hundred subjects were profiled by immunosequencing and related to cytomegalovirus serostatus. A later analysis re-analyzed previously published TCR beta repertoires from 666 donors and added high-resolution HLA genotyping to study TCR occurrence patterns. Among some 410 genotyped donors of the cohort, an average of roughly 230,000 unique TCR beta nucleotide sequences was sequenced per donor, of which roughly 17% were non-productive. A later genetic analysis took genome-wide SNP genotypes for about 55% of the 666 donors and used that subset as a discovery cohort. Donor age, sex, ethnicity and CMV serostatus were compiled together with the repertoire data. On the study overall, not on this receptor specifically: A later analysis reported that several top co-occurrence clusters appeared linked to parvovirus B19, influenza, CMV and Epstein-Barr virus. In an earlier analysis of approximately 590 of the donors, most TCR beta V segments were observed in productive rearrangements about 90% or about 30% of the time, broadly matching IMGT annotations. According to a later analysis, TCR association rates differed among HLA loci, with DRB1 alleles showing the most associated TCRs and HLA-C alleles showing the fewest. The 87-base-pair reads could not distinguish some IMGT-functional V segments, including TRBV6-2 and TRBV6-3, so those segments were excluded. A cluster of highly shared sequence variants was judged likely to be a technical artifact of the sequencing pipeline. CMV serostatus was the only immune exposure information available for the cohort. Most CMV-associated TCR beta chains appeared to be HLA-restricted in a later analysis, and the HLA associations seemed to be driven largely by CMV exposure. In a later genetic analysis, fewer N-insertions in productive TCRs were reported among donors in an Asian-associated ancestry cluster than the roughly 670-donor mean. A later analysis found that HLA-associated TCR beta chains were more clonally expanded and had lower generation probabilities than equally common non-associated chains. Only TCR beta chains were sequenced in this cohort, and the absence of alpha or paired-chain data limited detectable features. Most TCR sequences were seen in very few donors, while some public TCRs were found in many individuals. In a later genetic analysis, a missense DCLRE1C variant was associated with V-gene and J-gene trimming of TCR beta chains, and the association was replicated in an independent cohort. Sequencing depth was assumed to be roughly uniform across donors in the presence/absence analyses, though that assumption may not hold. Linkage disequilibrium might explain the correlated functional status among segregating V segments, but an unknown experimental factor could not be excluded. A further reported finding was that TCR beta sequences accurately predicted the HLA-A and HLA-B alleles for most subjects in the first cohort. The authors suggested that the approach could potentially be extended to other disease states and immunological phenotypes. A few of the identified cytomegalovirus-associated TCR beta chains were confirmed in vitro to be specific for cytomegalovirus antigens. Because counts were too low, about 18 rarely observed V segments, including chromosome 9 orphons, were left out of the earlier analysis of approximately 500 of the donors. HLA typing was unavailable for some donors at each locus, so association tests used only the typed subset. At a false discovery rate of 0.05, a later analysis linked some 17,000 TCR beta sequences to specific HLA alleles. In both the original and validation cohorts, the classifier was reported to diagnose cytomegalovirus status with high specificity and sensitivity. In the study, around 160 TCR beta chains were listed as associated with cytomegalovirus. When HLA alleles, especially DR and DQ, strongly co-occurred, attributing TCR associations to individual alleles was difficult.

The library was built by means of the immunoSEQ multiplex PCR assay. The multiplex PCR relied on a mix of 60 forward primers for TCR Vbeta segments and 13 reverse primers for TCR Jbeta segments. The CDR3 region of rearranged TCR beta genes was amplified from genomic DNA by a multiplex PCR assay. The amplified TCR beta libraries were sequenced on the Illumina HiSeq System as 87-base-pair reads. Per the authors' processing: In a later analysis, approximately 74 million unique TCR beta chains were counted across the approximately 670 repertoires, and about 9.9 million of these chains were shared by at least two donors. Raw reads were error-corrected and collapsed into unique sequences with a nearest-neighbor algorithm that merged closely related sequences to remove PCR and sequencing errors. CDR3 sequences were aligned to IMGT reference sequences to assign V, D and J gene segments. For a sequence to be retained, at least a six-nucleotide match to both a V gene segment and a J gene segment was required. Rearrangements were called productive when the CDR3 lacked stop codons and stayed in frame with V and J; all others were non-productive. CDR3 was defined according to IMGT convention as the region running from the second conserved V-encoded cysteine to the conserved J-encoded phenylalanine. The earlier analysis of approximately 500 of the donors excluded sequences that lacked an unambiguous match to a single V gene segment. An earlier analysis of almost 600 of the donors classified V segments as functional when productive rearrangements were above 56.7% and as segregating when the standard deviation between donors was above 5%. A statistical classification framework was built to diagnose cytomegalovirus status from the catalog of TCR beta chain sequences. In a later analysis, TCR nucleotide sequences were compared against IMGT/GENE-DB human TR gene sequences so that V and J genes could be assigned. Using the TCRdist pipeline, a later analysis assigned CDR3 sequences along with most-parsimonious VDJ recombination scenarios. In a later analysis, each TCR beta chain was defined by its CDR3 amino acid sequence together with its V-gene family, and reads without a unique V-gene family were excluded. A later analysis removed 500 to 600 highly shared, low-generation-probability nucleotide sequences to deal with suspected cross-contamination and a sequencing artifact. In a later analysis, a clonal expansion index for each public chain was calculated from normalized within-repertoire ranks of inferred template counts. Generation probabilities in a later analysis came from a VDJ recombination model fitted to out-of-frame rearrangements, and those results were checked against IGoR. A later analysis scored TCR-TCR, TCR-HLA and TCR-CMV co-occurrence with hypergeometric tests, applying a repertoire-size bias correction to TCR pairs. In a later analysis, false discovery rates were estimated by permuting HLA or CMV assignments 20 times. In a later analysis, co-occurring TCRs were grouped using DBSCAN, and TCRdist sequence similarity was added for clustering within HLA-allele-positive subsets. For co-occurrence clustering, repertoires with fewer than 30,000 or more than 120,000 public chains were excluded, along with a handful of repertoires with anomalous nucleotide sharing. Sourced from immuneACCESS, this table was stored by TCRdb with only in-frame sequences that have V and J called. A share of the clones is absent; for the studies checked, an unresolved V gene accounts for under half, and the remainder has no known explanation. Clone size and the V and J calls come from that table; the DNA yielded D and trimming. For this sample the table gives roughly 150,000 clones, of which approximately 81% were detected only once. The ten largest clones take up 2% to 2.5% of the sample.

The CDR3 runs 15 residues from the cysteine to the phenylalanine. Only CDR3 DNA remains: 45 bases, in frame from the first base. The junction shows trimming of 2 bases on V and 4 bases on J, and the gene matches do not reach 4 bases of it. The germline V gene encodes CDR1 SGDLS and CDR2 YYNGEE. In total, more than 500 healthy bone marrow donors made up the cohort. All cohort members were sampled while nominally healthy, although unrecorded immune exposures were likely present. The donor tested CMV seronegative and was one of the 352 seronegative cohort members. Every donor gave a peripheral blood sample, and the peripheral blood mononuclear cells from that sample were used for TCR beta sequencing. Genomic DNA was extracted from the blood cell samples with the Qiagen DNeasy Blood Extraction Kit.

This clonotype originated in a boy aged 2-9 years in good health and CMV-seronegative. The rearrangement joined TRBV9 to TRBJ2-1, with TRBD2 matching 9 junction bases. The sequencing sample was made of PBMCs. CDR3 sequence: CASSVSGGQYNEQFF. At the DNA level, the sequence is TGTGCCAGCAGCGTCAGCGGGGGGCAATACAATGAGCAGTTCTTC.